The following is a T cell receptor (beta chain) sequence with its context. Germline trimming cut 5 bases from V and 4 bases from J; bases unmatched to any gene: 7. This CDR3 has 14 residues. CDR1 is PRHDT and CDR2 is FYEKMQ in the germline V gene (reference sequence). RNA was extracted with the RNeasy kit, and a quantity of roughly 0.5 to 1 ug was reverse transcribed using random hexamers. TCRdb re-analysed the immunoSEQ multiplex PCR reads in MiXCR, keeping a single row per CDR3 protein. The sample has around 140,000 distinct CDR3 sequences, 90% to 95% seen once. The sample comes from a study of CD8 T cells in Susac syndrome.

V and J are TRBV13 and TRBJ2-7; TRBD1 agrees at 8 bases. The sequenced sample was CD4+ T cells from PBMCs. The clonotype was recovered from a human donor with multiple sclerosis. The chain's CDR3 is CASSPGGRVYEQYF. CDR3 in DNA: TGTGCCAGCAGCCCAGGGGGCAGGGTTTACGAGCAGTACTTC. Full variable domain (rest looked up from reference TRBV13 and TRBJ2-7): AAGVIQSPRHLIKEKRETATLKCYPIPRHDTVYWYQQGPGQDPQFLISFYEKMQSDKGSIPDRFSAQQFSDYHSELNMSSLELGDSALYFCASSPGGRVYEQYFGPGTRLTVT.